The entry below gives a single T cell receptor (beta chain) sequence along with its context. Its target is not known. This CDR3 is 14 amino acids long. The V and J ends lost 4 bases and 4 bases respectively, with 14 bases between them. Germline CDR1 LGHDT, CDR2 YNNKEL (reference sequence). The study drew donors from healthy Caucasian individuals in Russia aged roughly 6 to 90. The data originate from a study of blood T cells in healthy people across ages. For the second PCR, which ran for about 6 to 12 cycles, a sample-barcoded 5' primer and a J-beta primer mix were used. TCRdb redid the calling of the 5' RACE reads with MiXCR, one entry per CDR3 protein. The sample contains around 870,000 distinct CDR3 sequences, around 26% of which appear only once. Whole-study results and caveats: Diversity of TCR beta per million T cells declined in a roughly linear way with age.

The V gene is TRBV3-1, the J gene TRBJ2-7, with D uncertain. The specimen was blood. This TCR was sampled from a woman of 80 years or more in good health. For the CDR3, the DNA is TGTGCCAGCAGCCTGGGCAAGATTACTTACGAGCAGTACTTC. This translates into CASSLGKITYEQYF.